The entry below gives a single TCR beta chain sequence along with its context. The final CDR3 position lacks the conserved phenylalanine or tryptophan, pointing to a likely read error. It is unclear where the CDR3 begins or ends on the DNA, so no DNA is shown, and the CDR3 is as TCRdb lists it. Patients sequenced had flow cytometry evidence of CD8+CD57+ cell expansion. This sample stems from a study of CD8+CD57+ T cells in acquired aplastic anemia. Study at large: CD4+ and CD8+ cells, once sorted, gave DNA averaging around 3.4 ug.

TCR beta VDJ and CDR3 profiles were obtained from a genomic DNA template. A single record per CDR3 protein comes from TCRdb applying MiXCR to the reads. The sample yields hundreds of thousands of distinct CDR3 sequences, 70% to 85% seen once. The CDR3 numbers 15 amino acids, ends counted. Germline assignment: CDR1 SNHLY and CDR2 FYNNEI. The V and J genes are TRBV2 and TRBJ1-2; the DNA was not used to check the table's D call, TRBD1. The source is a human donor with aplastic anemia. Sequencing was performed on sorted CD4+, CD8+, or CD8+CD57+ T cells (not recorded which) from PBMCs. This chain's CDR3 is CASSLTGSHDHFYRS.